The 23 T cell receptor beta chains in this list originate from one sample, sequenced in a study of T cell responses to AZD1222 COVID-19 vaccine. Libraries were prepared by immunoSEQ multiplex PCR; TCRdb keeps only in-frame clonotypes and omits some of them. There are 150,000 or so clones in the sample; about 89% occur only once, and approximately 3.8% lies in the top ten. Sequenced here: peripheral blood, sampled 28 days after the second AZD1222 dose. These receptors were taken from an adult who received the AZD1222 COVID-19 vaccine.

The CDR3 DNA reads TGTGCCAGCAGCCAATTTGAACGGAGTAATGAAAAACTGTTTTTT. Protein: CASSQFERSNEKLFF. This chain links TRBV3-1 (or the pseudogene TRBV3-2) with TRBJ1-4; no clear D gene. The CDR3 is 15 residues long. V lost 2 bases, J lost 4 bases, and 11 bases lay in between. Germline CDR1 LGHDT, CDR2 YNNKEL (reference sequence).

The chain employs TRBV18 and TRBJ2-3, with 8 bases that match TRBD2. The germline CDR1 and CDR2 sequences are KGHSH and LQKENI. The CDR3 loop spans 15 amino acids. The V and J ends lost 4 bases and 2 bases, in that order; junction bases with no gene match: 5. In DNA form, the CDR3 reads TGTGCCAGCTCACGAAGGACTAGCTCCACAGATACGCAGTATTTT. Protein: CASSRRTSSTDTQYF.

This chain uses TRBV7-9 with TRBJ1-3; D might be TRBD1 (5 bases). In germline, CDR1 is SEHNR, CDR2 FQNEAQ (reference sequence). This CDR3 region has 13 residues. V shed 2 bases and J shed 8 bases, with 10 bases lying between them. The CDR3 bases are TGTGCCAGCAGCTTACGCGGGGGGGACACCATATATTTT. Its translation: CASSLRGGDTIYF.

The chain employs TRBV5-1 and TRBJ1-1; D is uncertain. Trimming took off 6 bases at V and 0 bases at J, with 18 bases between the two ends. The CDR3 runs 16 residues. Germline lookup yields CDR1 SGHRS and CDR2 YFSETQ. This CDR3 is CASTPSGRQMNTEAFF. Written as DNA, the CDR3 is TGCGCCAGCACTCCTTCGGGGAGGCAGATGAACACTGAAGCTTTCTTT. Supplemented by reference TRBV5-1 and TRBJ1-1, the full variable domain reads KAGVTQTPRYLIKTRGQQVTLSCSPISGHRSVSWYQQTPGQGLQFLFEYFSETQRNKGNFPGRFSGRQFSNSRSEMNVSTLELGDSALYLCASTPSGRQMNTEAFFGQGTRLTVV.

The CDR3 is CASSFELADYNEQFF. The CDR3 DNA reads as TGTGCCAGCAGCTTTGAACTAGCGGACTACAATGAGCAGTTCTTC. This chain links TRBV5-4 with TRBJ2-1; 8 positions agree with TRBD2. V dropped 2 bases and J dropped 3; count of bases not matched to a gene: 4. Germline lookup yields CDR1 SGHNT and CDR2 YYREEE (reference sequence). The CDR3 is 15 residues long.

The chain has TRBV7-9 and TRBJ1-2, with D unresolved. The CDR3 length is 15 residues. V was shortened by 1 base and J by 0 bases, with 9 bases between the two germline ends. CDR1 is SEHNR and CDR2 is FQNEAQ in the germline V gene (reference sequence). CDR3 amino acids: CASSLDGWANYGYTF. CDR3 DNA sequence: TGTGCCAGCAGCTTAGACGGCTGGGCTAACTATGGCTACACCTTC.

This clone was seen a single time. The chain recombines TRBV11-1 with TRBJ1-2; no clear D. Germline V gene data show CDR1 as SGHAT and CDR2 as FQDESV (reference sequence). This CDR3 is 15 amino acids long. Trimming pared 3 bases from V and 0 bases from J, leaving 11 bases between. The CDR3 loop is CASSFSSAANYGYTF. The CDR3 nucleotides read TGTGCCAGCAGCTTCTCATCGGCCGCTAACTATGGCTACACCTTC.

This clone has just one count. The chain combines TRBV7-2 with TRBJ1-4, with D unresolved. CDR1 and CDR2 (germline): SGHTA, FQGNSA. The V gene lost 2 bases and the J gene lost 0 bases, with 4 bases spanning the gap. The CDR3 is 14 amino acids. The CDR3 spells CASSLSSTNEKLFF. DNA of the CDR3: TGTGCCAGCAGCTTAAGCTCAACTAATGAAAAACTGTTTTTT.

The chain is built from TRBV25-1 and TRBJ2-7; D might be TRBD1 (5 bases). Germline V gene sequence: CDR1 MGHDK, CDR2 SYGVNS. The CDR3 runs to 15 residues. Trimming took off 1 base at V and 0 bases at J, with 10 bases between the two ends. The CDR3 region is CASSEWGRSSYEQYF. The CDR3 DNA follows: TGTGCCAGCAGTGAATGGGGCAGGAGCTCCTACGAGCAGTACTTC.

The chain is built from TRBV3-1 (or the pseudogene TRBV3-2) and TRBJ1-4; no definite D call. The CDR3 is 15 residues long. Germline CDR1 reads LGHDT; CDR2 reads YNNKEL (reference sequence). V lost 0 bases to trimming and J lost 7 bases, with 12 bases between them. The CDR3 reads CASSQDVQWGEKLFF. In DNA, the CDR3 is TGTGCCAGCAGCCAAGATGTACAGTGGGGTGAAAAACTGTTTTTT.

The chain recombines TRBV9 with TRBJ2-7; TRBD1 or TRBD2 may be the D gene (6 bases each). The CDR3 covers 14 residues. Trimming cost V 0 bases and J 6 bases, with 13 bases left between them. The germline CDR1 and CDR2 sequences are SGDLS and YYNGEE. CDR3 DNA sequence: TGTGCCAGCAGCGTAGGTGGCGGGACACCCGAGCAGTACTTC. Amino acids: CASSVGGGTPEQYF. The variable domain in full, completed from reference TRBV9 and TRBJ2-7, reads DSGVTQTPKHLITATGQRVTLRCSPRSGDLSVYWYQQSLDQGLQFLIQYYNGEERAKGNILERFSAQQFPDLHSELNLSSLELGDSALYFCASSVGGGTPEQYFGPGTRLTVT.

The CDR3: CATKRRGMNTEAFF. In DNA, the CDR3 is TGTGCCACCAAGAGACGGGGCATGAACACTGAAGCTTTCTTT. The chain links TRBV15 to TRBJ1-1, with D perhaps matching TRBD1 (5 bases). This CDR3 region has 14 residues. Germline values: CDR1 LNHNV, CDR2 YYDKDF (reference sequence). Trimming pared 7 bases from V and 0 bases from J, leaving 12 bases between.

This CDR3 is CSVAGSNTEAFF. CDR3 sequence (DNA): TGCAGCGTAGCAGGGTCGAACACTGAAGCTTTCTTT. The genes are TRBV29-1 and TRBJ1-1, with D possibly matching TRBD1 (5 bases). The ends were cut back, 6 bases at V and 1 base at J, with 9 bases in the middle. CDR1 and CDR2 (germline): SQVTM, ANQGSEA. The CDR3 contains 12 residues.

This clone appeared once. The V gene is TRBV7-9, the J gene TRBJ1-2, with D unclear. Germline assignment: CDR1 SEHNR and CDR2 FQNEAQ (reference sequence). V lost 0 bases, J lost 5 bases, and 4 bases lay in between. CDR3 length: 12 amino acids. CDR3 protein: CASSLAGYGYTF. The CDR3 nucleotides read TGTGCCAGCAGCTTAGCAGGGTATGGCTACACCTTC.

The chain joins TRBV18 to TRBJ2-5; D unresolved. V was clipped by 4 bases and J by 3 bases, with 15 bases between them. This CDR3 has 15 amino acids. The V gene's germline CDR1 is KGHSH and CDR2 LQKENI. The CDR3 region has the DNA TGTGCCAGCTCACGAGATTACGCCCACGAAGAGACCCAGTACTTC. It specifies CASSRDYAHEETQYF. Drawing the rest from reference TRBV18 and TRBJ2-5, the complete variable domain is NAGVMQNPRHLVRRRGQEARLRCSPMKGHSHVYWYRQLPEEGLKFMVYLQKENIIDESGMPKERFSAEFPKEGPSILRIQQVVRGDSAAYFCASSRDYAHEETQYFGPGTRLLVL.

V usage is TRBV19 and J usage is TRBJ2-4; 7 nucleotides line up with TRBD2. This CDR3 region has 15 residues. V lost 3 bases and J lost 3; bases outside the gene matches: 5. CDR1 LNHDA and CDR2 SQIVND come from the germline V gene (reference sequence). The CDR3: CASSMVPGGKNIQYF. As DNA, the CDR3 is TGTGCCAGTAGTATGGTGCCGGGGGGCAAAAACATTCAGTACTTC.

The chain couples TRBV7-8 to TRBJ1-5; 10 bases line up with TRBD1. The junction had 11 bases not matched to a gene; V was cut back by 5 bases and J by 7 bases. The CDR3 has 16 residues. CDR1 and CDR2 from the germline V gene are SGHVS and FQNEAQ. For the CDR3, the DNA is TGTGCCAGCAGCCCTAGGTGGACAGGGGGTATACAGCCCCAGCATTTT. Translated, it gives CASSPRWTGGIQPQHF.

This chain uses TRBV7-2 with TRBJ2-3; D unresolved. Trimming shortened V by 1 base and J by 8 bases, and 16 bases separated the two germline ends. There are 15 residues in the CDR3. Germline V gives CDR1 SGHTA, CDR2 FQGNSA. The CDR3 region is CASSLVLRVDTTQYF. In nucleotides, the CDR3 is TGTGCCAGCAGCTTAGTCTTGCGAGTTGACACTACGCAGTATTTT.

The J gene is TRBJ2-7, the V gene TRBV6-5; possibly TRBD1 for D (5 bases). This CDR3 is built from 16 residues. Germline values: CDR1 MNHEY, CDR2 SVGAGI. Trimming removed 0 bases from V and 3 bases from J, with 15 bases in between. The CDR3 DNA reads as TGTGCCAGCAGTTACTCAGGGGCGGCCCCTGGCTACGAGCAGTACTTC. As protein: CASSYSGAAPGYEQYF.

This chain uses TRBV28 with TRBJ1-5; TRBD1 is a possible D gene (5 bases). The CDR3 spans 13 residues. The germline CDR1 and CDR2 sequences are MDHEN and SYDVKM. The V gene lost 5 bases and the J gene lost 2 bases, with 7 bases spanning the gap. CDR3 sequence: CASSQGGNQPQHF. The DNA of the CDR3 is TGTGCCAGCAGTCAGGGAGGCAATCAGCCCCAGCATTTT.

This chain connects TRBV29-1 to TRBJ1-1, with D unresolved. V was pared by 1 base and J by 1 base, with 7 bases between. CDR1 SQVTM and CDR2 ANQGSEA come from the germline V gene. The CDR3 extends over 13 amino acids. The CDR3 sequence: CSVEVQANTEAFF. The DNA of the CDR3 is TGCAGCGTTGAAGTACAAGCGAACACTGAAGCTTTCTTT.

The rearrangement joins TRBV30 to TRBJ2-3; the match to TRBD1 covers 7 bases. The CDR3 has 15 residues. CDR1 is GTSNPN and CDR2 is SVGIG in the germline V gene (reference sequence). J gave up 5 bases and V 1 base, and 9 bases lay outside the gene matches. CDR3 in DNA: TGTGCCTGGAGTGGCGAGGGGGCCAGAATAGATACGCAGTATTTT. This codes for CAWSGEGARIDTQYF.

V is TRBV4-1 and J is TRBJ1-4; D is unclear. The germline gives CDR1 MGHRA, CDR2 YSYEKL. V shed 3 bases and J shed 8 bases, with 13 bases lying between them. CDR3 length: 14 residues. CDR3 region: CASSQFQYGEKLFF. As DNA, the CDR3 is TGCGCCAGCAGCCAGTTTCAGTATGGAGAAAAACTGTTTTTT.